Listed below are T cell receptor beta chains from one sample, sequenced in a study of regulatory T cells in long-lasting Graves disease. TCRdb called the multiplex PCR reads again in MiXCR, with one record for every CDR3 protein. The data show about 340,000 distinct CDR3 sequences, 15% to 20% seen once. Sequenced material: peripheral blood mononuclear cells (PBMCs), taken when the disease was refractory, from a patient treated with antithyroid drugs. Receptor source: a female donor with Graves disease. Both conserved end residues are part of each CDR3. A D gene is named only where the DNA matches it firmly. A row's size may be missing; if present it is once, few, many or a size class.

DNA | CDR3 | D | J | V | size
TGCAGTGCTCGCCCGAACACTGAAGCTTTCTTT | CSARPNTEAFF | NA | TRBJ1-1 | TRBV20-1 | NA
TGCGCCAGCAGCTCCCAACGGGGCTCCTACGAGCAGTACTTC | CASSSQRGSYEQYF | NA | TRBJ2-7 | TRBV5-1 | few
TGTGCCAGCAGCCCGACCCATAGCTCCTACGAGCAGTACTTC | CASSPTHSSYEQYF | NA | TRBJ2-7 | TRBV7-9 | many
TGTGCCAGCGGGTCCGGGACAGGCATACAGGAGCAGTACTTC | CASGSGTGIQEQYF | TRBD1 | TRBJ2-7 | TRBV11-2 | few
TGTGCCAGCAGCTTGCTCGGGCCGGGACAGGGGAGAAATGGCTACACCTTC | CASSLLGPGQGRNGYTF | TRBD1 | TRBJ1-2 | TRBV7-9 | NA
TGTGCCAGCAGTTATTGGGGACAAGCCCTTTATGGCTACACCTTC | CASSYWGQALYGYTF | NA | TRBJ1-2 | TRBV6-5 | many
TGTGCCAGCAGCCTCGGACAGGGAATTAGCAATCAGCCCCAGCATTTT | CASSLGQGISNQPQHF | TRBD1 | TRBJ1-5 | TRBV3-1 | NA
TGTGCCAGCAGCCAAGAAAGGGGAGAGCAGTACTTC | CASSQERGEQYF | NA | TRBJ2-7 | TRBV14 | few
TGTGCCAGCAGCCGTGGACTAGCGGGGGGCCTAGAGACCCAGTACTTC | CASSRGLAGGLETQYF | TRBD2 | TRBJ2-5 | TRBV7-2 | many
TGTGCCTGGAGACCTGGACAGTCCACCGGGGAGCTGTTTTTT | CAWRPGQSTGELFF | NA | TRBJ2-2 | TRBV30 | few
TGTGCCAGCACCGGACAGGGGGTGTACTATGGCTACACCTTC | CASTGQGVYYGYTF | TRBD1 | TRBJ1-2 | TRBV6-1 | many
TGTGCCAGCAGTTCGAAGGGCCACGAGCAGTACTTC | CASSSKGHEQYF | NA | TRBJ2-7 | TRBV28 | few
TGTGCCAGCAGCTTAGAGCAGGGCTCGTATTACGAGCAATACTTC | CASSLEQGSYYEQYF | NA | TRBJ2-7 | TRBV7-8 | few
TGTGCCTGGACCGGAGGCGGGTCTCAGCCCCAGCATTTT | CAWTGGGSQPQHF | NA | TRBJ1-5 | TRBV30 | many
TGTGCCAGCAGCTTAGATCTCGGGCGCGGCACTGAAGCTTTCTTT | CASSLDLGRGTEAFF | NA | TRBJ1-1 | TRBV7-8 | many
TGCAGTGCTTTCGCCGTGGCCCAGCATTTT | CSAFAVAQHF | NA | TRBJ1-5 | TRBV20-1 | many
TGTGCCAGTAGACGGATGGGGTCGTCTAATGAAAAACTGTTTTTT | CASRRMGSSNEKLFF | NA | TRBJ1-4 | TRBV19 | NA
TGTGCCACCCCGCTGGACTACGAGCAGTACTTC | CATPLDYEQYF | NA | TRBJ2-7 | TRBV24-1 | many
TGTGCCAGCAGTCGAAAACAGGGGGCGAAGGGATTAGTCGATTCACCCCTCCACTTT | CASSRKQGAKGLVDSPLHF | TRBD1 | TRBJ1-6 | TRBV12-3/TRBV12-4 | few
TGTGCCAGTAGTCCGACAGGGCTTGGGGCCAACGTCCTGACTTTC | CASSPTGLGANVLTF | TRBD1 | TRBJ2-6 | TRBV19 | NA
TGTGCCAGCAGTTTAGTGGCCCCGATGACAAATTCACCCCTCCACTTT | CASSLVAPMTNSPLHF | NA | TRBJ1-6 | TRBV27 | many
TGTGCCCCCAGGGGGTATAGGCGACACCGAAGCAATCAGCCCCAGCATTTT | CAPRGYRRHRSNQPQHF | TRBD1 | TRBJ1-5 | TRBV6-1 | NA
TGTGCCAGCAGCTTGGTGGCTACCCAAGCTAATGAAAAACTGTTTTTT | CASSLVATQANEKLFF | NA | TRBJ1-4 | TRBV5-6 | few
TGTGCCAGCAGCGCCCCCGTGGGCCTAGCGGGGGCCGAACCCCCAGGTATGACCCAGTACTTC | CASSAPVGLAGAEPPGMTQYF | TRBD2 | TRBJ2-5 | TRBV9 | few
TGTGCCAGCAGTTACGGGCCGACCTCCTACGAGCAGTACTTC | CASSYGPTSYEQYF | NA | TRBJ2-7 | TRBV6-5 | many
TGTGCCAGCAGCTTACTGGGAGCAAACACTGAAGCTTTCTTT | CASSLLGANTEAFF | NA | TRBJ1-1 | TRBV7-2 | many
TGTGCCAGCAGCGTAACAACGGGGGCAACGGCCCTCCCCTACGAGCAGTACTTC | CASSVTTGATALPYEQYF | NA | TRBJ2-7 | TRBV9 | NA
TGTGCCAGCAGTGACTCCTGGCGGAAAGCTTTCTTT | CASSDSWRKAFF | NA | TRBJ1-1 | TRBV6-1 | few
TGTGCCATCAGTGAACCTGGGAGGGGCCTTGCTAACTATGGCTACACCTTC | CAISEPGRGLANYGYTF | NA | TRBJ1-2 | TRBV6-2/TRBV6-3 | NA